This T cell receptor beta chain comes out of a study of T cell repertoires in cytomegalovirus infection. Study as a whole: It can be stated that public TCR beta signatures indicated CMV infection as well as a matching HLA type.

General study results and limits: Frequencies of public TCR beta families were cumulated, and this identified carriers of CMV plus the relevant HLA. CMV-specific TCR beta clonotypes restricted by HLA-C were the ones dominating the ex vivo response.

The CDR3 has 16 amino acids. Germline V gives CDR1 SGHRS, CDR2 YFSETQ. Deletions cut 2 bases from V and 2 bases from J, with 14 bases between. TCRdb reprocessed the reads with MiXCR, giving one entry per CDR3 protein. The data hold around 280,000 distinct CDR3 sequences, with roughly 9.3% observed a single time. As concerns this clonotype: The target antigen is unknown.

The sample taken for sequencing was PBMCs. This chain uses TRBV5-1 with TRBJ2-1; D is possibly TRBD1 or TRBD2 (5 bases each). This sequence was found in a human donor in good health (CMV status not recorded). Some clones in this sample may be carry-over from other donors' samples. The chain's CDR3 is CASSFYEGPAYNEQFF. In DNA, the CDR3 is TGCGCCAGCAGCTTCTACGAGGGGCCTGCCTACAATGAGCAGTTCTTC.